The next 27 T cell receptor beta chains were all read from a single sample in a study of cytomegalovirus exposure and HLA in healthy donors. Profiling relied on immunoSEQ multiplex PCR, and the TCRdb table lists in-frame clones only, not all of them. The sample lists 330,000 or so clones, roughly 85% occurring once. Sequenced: PBMCs. These receptors were taken from a woman younger than 35 in good health and CMV-seronegative.

This clone was counted between two and nine times. V usage is TRBV5-1 and J usage is TRBJ2-7; D may be TRBD2 (5 bases). Per the germline V gene, CDR1 is SGHRS and CDR2 is YFSETQ. V was trimmed by 4 bases and J by 5 bases, leaving 10 bases between them. This CDR3 region has 12 residues. The CDR3 protein is CASSRAGDEQYF. CDR3 in DNA: TGCGCCAGCAGCCGGGCGGGCGACGAGCAGTACTTC.

The count of this clone is one. This chain connects TRBV29-1 to TRBJ2-7; tentatively, D is TRBD1 (5 bases). The CDR3 is 12 amino acids. CDR1 SQVTM and CDR2 ANQGSEA come from the germline V gene. Trimming took off 6 bases at V and 4 bases at J, with 13 bases between the two ends. The CDR3 coding sequence is TGCAGCGTGACCTGGGGCCCGTACGAGCAGTACTTC. Translating gives CSVTWGPYEQYF.

V and J are TRBV28 and TRBJ2-2; TRBD2 might be the D (5 bases). CDR1 is MDHEN, CDR2 SYDVKM, per germline. Deletions cut 7 bases from V and 4 bases from J, with 16 bases between. This CDR3 comprises 15 residues. The DNA of the CDR3 is TGTGCCAGCACTCCCAAGGGTCGGGGCACCGGGGAGCTGTTTTTT. Translating gives CASTPKGRGTGELFF.

V and J are TRBV16 and TRBJ2-7; D might be TRBD1 (6 bases). Germline V gene lookup returns CDR1 KGHSY and CDR2 FQNENV. The CDR3 has 14 amino acids. Trimming pared 1 base from V and 6 bases from J, leaving 13 bases between. Here the CDR3 reads CASSQFRDTSEQYF. In nucleotides, the CDR3 is TGTGCCAGCAGCCAATTCCGGGACACTAGCGAGCAGTACTTC.

This sequence joins TRBV29-1 and TRBJ2-7; TRBD1 agrees at 8 bases. Germline V CDR1 and CDR2: SQVTM, ANQGSEA. The CDR3 contains 12 residues. Germline trimming cut 7 bases from V and 4 bases from J; bases unmatched to any gene: 6. CDR3 amino acids: CSAGQGGYEQYF. The CDR3 nucleotides read TGCAGCGCCGGACAGGGTGGGTACGAGCAGTACTTC.

V gene TRBV10-3 combines with J gene TRBJ2-5; D may be TRBD1 (6 bases). This CDR3 comprises 13 residues. In germline, CDR1 is ENHRY, CDR2 SYGVKD. V was shortened by 6 bases and J by 3 bases, with 11 bases between the two germline ends. CDR3 sequence reads: CAISARDKETQYF. The CDR3 DNA reads TGTGCCATCAGCGCCAGGGACAAAGAGACCCAGTACTTC.

V gene TRBV5-1 combines with J gene TRBJ2-3, with a tentative D call TRBD2 (5 bases). Between the trimmed V and J ends, which lost 0 bases and 0 bases, there was a span of 11 bases. Germline CDR1 reads SGHRS; CDR2 reads YFSETQ. The CDR3 is 16 amino acids. For the CDR3, the DNA is TGCGCCAGCAGCTTGGTAGGAGGTTCTAGCACAGATACGCAGTATTTT. It is translated as CASSLVGGSSTDTQYF. Full variable domain (outside the CDR3, taken from reference TRBV5-1 and TRBJ2-3): KAGVTQTPRYLIKTRGQQVTLSCSPISGHRSVSWYQQTPGQGLQFLFEYFSETQRNKGNFPGRFSGRQFSNSRSEMNVSTLELGDSALYLCASSLVGGSSTDTQYFGPGTRLTVL.

The gene calls are TRBV6-4 and TRBJ2-2; 8 bases match TRBD1. The CDR3 spans 15 residues. The V gene end was trimmed by 5 bases and the J gene end by 1 base; junction bases not matched to a gene: 3. Germline V gene sequence: CDR1 MRHNA, CDR2 SNTAGT. DNA for the CDR3: TGTGCCAGCAGTTCCGGGACAGGGAACACCGGGGAGCTGTTTTTT. Its protein product is CASSSGTGNTGELFF.

Comment on this clone: The junction shows a germline mismatch at one end, possibly a read error. V gene TRBV7-7 combines with J gene TRBJ2-5, with 9 bases matching TRBD1. The CDR3 spans 17 residues. Germline V gene lookup returns CDR1 SSHAT and CDR2 FNYEAQ (reference sequence). The DNA for the CDR3 is TGTGCTAGCAGCTTGGGACCTACAGGGGGCGGCCAAGAGACCCAGTACTTC. It specifies CASSLGPTGGGQETQYF.

This rearrangement joins TRBV19 to TRBJ1-1, with D tentatively TRBD1 (5 bases). Germline assignment: CDR1 LNHDA and CDR2 SQIVND (reference sequence). CDR3 length: 13 residues. Trimming left V 7 bases short and J 4 bases short, with 13 bases between. Here the CDR3 DNA reads TGTGCCAGTACCCCAGGGTTCGGCACTGAAGCTTTCTTT. Its translation is CASTPGFGTEAFF.

This chain joins TRBV19 and TRBJ2-2; a weak D match, TRBD1 (6 bases). V was shortened by 5 bases and J by 4 bases, with 14 bases between the two germline ends. Per the germline V gene, CDR1 is LNHDA and CDR2 is SQIVND (reference sequence). This CDR3 spans 15 amino acids. The DNA for the CDR3 is TGTGCCAGTAGTTTCCGGACAGCCGGCACCGGGGAGCTGTTTTTT. Translated, it gives CASSFRTAGTGELFF.

V usage is TRBV5-1 and J usage is TRBJ2-5; TRBD1 agrees at 8 bases. Germline V gene data show CDR1 as SGHRS and CDR2 as YFSETQ. The length of the CDR3 is 14 residues. V dropped 3 bases and J dropped 1; count of bases not matched to a gene: 2. The CDR3 protein is CASSSGQGQETQYF. CDR3 nucleotide sequence: TGCGCCAGCAGCTCCGGACAGGGCCAAGAGACCCAGTACTTC.

The sample holds one count of this clone. The V gene is TRBV4-3, the J gene TRBJ2-7; 10 positions agree with TRBD1. The ends lost 2 bases at V and 1 base at J; junction bases unmatched: 5. Germline V gene lookup returns CDR1 LGHNA and CDR2 YSLEER. CDR3 length: 16 amino acids. The CDR3 DNA reads TGCGCCAGCAGCCAAAACGGGGGACAGGGGTCCTACGAGCAGTACTTC. Amino acids: CASSQNGGQGSYEQYF.

The chain employs TRBV28 and TRBJ1-3; 8 bases agree with TRBD1. CDR1 and CDR2 (germline): MDHEN, SYDVKM. Trimming took 3 bases from V and 3 from J; bases not matched to a gene: 1. The CDR3 has 14 amino acids. In DNA form, the CDR3 reads TGTGCCAGCAGTTTGGACAGGGTTGGAAACACCATATATTTT. Protein: CASSLDRVGNTIYF.

The genes are TRBV7-2 and TRBJ1-3; the D is unclear. The CDR3 consists of 15 residues. Germline loops: CDR1 SGHTA, CDR2 FQGNSA. The V gene lost 5 bases and the J gene lost 0 bases, with 11 bases spanning the gap. DNA for the CDR3: TGTGCCAGCAGCCCCGAGAGTACCTCTGGAAACACCATATATTTT. This sequence encodes CASSPESTSGNTIYF.

The DNA for the CDR3 is TGCGCCAGCCGGTGGGGGACTAGCGGGCCGACCGAGCAGTACTTC. Translated: CASRWGTSGPTEQYF. The genes are TRBV5-1 and TRBJ2-7; 12 bases map to TRBD2. The V gene end was trimmed by 7 bases and the J gene end by 6 bases; junction bases not matched to a gene: 11. The germline V gene encodes CDR1 SGHRS and CDR2 YFSETQ. This CDR3 contains 15 residues.

This chain uses TRBV4-1 with TRBJ2-5; 13 nucleotides align to TRBD2. CDR1 is MGHRA, CDR2 YSYEKL, per germline. The CDR3 is made up of 20 amino acids. V was clipped by 3 bases and J by 2 bases; unmatched bases: 15. DNA for the CDR3: TGCGCCAGCAGCCATCTCGAAGGACTGACTAGCGGGAGGACGCAAGAGACCCAGTACTTC. Encoded protein: CASSHLEGLTSGRTQETQYF.

The gene calls are TRBV5-1 and TRBJ2-1, with TRBD2 matching 9 bases. V was clipped by 4 bases and J by 3 bases; unmatched bases: 8. Per germline, CDR1 SGHRS and CDR2 YFSETQ. The CDR3 extends over 16 amino acids. The CDR3 DNA sequence: TGCGCCAGCAGCCCGACTAGCGGACCTCGCTACAATGAGCAGTTCTTC. This sequence encodes CASSPTSGPRYNEQFF.

The rearrangement joins TRBV7-3 to TRBJ2-2, with D hard to call. The length of the CDR3 is 14 residues. CDR1 and CDR2 from the germline V gene are SGHTA and FQGTGA. V was clipped by 4 bases and J by 1 base, with 7 bases between them. Here the CDR3 DNA reads TGTGCCAGCAGCTCCGGAGTGAACACCGGGGAGCTGTTTTTT. It encodes CASSSGVNTGELFF.

This chain links TRBV7-6 with TRBJ2-5, with 11 bases fitting TRBD2. Germline loops: CDR1 SGHVS, CDR2 FNYEAQ. The V gene end was trimmed by 1 base and the J gene end by 5 bases; junction bases not matched to a gene: 15. CDR3 size: 19 residues. The CDR3 loop reads CASSLGGVAGGPSVETQYF. The CDR3, as DNA: TGTGCCAGCAGCTTAGGTGGGGTAGCGGGAGGGCCCTCGGTGGAGACCCAGTACTTC.

The chain uses TRBV6-6 and TRBJ2-1, with a weak D call TRBD1 (5 bases). This CDR3 is 12 amino acids long. Trimming cost V 5 bases and J 10 bases, with 12 bases left between them. CDR1 and CDR2 (germline): MNHNY, SVGAGI (reference sequence). CDR3 DNA sequence: TGTGCCAGCAGTCCACAGGCGCCCGAGCAGTTCTTC. Translating gives CASSPQAPEQFF.

The chain employs TRBV5-1 and TRBJ2-3; 13 nucleotides line up with TRBD2. V lost 4 bases, J lost 3 bases, and 5 bases stayed unmatched. CDR1 and CDR2 (germline): SGHRS, YFSETQ. CDR3 length equals 16 residues. The CDR3 DNA reads as TGCGCCAGCAGCCTCGGACTAGCGGGAGATACAGATACGCAGTATTTT. As protein: CASSLGLAGDTDTQYF.

V usage is TRBV27 and J usage is TRBJ2-3; 8 bases line up with TRBD1. CDR1 MNHEY and CDR2 SMNVEV come from the germline V gene (reference sequence). The CDR3 extends over 16 amino acids. V trimming: 5 bases; J trimming: 0 bases; junction bases outside the gene matches: 7. CDR3 coding DNA: TGTGCCAGCAGTCCCAGACAGGGGCTAAGCACAGATACGCAGTATTTT. It yields the protein CASSPRQGLSTDTQYF.

This chain joins TRBV19 and TRBJ2-7; TRBD2 matches 13 bases. The CDR3 runs 16 residues. V lost 5 bases and J lost 4; bases outside the gene matches: 8. Germline CDR1 LNHDA, CDR2 SQIVND (reference sequence). The CDR3 sequence is CASSREGTSGMYEQYF. Here the CDR3 DNA reads TGTGCCAGTAGTCGGGAGGGGACTAGCGGGATGTACGAGCAGTACTTC.

As for this clone: The sample carries other DNA sequences with the same CDR3. This chain links TRBV7-2 with TRBJ2-5, with D maybe TRBD2 (5 bases). CDR1 SGHTA and CDR2 FQGNSA come from the germline V gene. Trimming cost V 3 bases and J 3 bases, with 8 bases left between them. The CDR3 has 13 residues. The CDR3 DNA follows: TGTGCCAGCAGCTTCTCCGGGAAAGAGACCCAGTACTTC. Translated, it gives CASSFSGKETQYF.

The chain couples TRBV7-3 to TRBJ2-3; 9 nucleotides line up with TRBD2. V was clipped by 1 base and J by 2 bases; unmatched bases: 4. CDR1 SGHTA and CDR2 FQGTGA come from the germline V gene. This CDR3 spans 16 amino acids. The CDR3 DNA is TGTGCCAGCAGCTTAATGTCTAGCGGGAACACAGATACGCAGTATTTT. It codes for CASSLMSSGNTDTQYF.

This chain uses TRBV7-9 with TRBJ2-5, with TRBD1 matching 9 bases. J was trimmed by 4 bases and V by 5 bases; bases with no gene match: 11. The CDR3 totals 16 residues. Germline lookup yields CDR1 SEHNR and CDR2 FQNEAQ (reference sequence). The CDR3: CASSIQGPGQGETQYF. In DNA form, the CDR3 reads TGTGCCAGCAGCATCCAGGGGCCGGGACAGGGAGAGACCCAGTACTTC. The entire variable domain, with the rest obtained from reference TRBV7-9 and TRBJ2-5, is as follows: DTGVSQNPRHKITKRGQNVTFRCDPISEHNRLYWYRQTLGQGPEFLTYFQNEAQLEKSRLLSDRFSAERPKGSFSTLEIQRTEQGDSAMYLCASSIQGPGQGETQYFGPGTRLLVL.